This T cell receptor (beta chain) was found in a study of shared clonotypes between healthy human individuals. Whole-study results and caveats: Clonotype sharing levels among donors were expected to vary with sequencing depth. Despite large depth, rarefaction showed incomplete sorted-subset sequencing. Represented genetic and exposure-history diversity was restricted by having few donors.

Clones were read by immunoSEQ multiplex PCR, and TCRdb kept only the in-frame ones, dropping some. Found here are 2,500,000 or so clones, under 95% of them singletons; the top ten hold 0.35% to 0.45%. With regard to this clone: The antigen is unknown.

Trimming removed 3 bases from V and 0 bases from J, with 19 bases in between. Germline CDR1 is SQVTM and CDR2 is ANQGSEA. The CDR3 spans 17 residues. The V gene is TRBV29-1, the J gene TRBJ2-3, with D uncertain. The receptor was derived from a young man in good health. Some clones in this sample may be carry-over from other donors' samples. The sample was naive CD4+ T cells from PBMCs. Noted subset: CD45RA+ positively selected. CDR3 sequence: CSVDPPTSLSSTDTQYF. CDR3 in DNA: TGCAGCGTTGACCCCCCGACAAGCCTATCTAGCACAGATACGCAGTATTTT.